This T cell receptor (beta chain) was sequenced in a study of identical twins (dated by TCRdb to about 2016). Regarding the research as a whole: The study deep-sequenced TCR alpha and beta repertoires from monozygotic twins, unrelated adults of various ages and cord blood to test whether fetal clonotypes persist. Replicate twin experiments were performed at different times using different library preparation protocols to rule out contamination. Overall study results and their limits: Excess twin sharing in beta out-of-frame sequences was weaker because fewer shared sequences lowered the signal-to-noise ratio. Fewer insertions were carried by abundant cord blood beta clonotypes; a weaker similar trend was observed in young adult naive repertoires, while no such trend was observed in memory repertoires. Out-of-frame TCR alpha sequences shared between twins showed an excess of low generation-probability sequences compared with coincidental sharing between unrelated individuals. In monozygotic twins, out-of-frame TCR alpha sharing was systematically underestimated by recombination models, although the models agreed with sharing between unrelated individuals. Because the same donors could not be followed over many years, the conclusions depended on cross-sectional statistical analysis. Zero-insertion analyses could be partly confounded by invariant T cells such as MAIT and iNKT, although diverse VJ usage argued against such confounding for most clonotypes.

All donors were healthy Caucasians. V ends up 6 bases short and J 2 bases short, with an unmatched junction base count of 9. CDR1 and CDR2, looked up from the germline V gene, are LGHNA and YNFKEQ. Inclusive of the bounding cysteine and phenylalanine, the CDR3 is 16 residues long. The retained sequence is limited to the CDR3, 48 bases, with the frame set at the first base. Libraries were built with 5' RACE. Sequenced on an Illumina HiSeq 2000. Template switching added a universal primer binding site, and the final cDNA carried a unique molecular identifier that allowed TCR cDNA molecules to be counted accurately. First-strand cDNA for TCR alpha and beta chains was synthesized from specific primers in the conserved constant-segment region. To control for contamination, each cDNA library was double barcoded with a SMART-Mk sample barcode plus Illumina barcodes. Two successive PCR steps introduced TruSeq adapter sequences along with Illumina sample barcodes. TCR alpha and beta cDNA libraries were sequenced on the Illumina HiSeq platform with custom primers. The study's own analysis went as follows. MiGEC was used to process raw reads and extract unique molecular identifiers, and MiXCR was used to find CDR3 positions. Recombination models were inferred per individual with the repgenHMM and IGoR tools using an EM algorithm. Shared clonotype analysis was performed with the tcR package in R, normalizing sharing by the product of cloneset sizes. To study raw recombination without the effects of thymic and clonal selection, out-of-frame nonproductive sequences were analyzed. The raw public reads went through TCRdb reprocessing: fastp at Q25, MiXCR clone calling, in-frame beta chains kept. Rows with a matching CDR3 protein are joined into one entry that keeps the most common DNA and genes. TCRdb assigned the V and J calls; the authors' analysis was not used. The sample data list roughly 1.6 million distinct CDR3 sequences, and about 30% of these were observed just once. Of the sample, approximately 0.29% is held by the ten largest clones.

Turning to this clonotype: Its cognate antigen has yet to be identified. Per-nucleotide qualities are absent, and no much larger clonotype sits a single base away.

Sequencing used cord blood. Rearrangement joined TRBV4-2 to TRBJ2-3, with 9 bases matching TRBD2. The TCR originated in a newborn girl in good health. The CDR3 here reads CASRPIAGALTDTQYF. The DNA sequence is given as TGTGCCAGCAGACCGATAGCGGGAGCGCTCACAGATACGCAGTATTTT.